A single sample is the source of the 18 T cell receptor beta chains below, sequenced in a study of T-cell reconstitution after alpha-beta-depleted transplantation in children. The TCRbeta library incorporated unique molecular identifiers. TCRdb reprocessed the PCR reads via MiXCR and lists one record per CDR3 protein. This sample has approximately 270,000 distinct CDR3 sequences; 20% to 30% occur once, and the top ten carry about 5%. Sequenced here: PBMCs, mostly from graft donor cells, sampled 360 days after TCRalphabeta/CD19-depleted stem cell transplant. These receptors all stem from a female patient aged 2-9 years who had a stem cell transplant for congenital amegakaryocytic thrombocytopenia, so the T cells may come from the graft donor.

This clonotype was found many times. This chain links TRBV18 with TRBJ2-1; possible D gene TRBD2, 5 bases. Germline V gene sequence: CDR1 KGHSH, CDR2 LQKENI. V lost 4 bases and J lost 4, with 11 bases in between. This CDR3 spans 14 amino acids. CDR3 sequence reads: CASSLSGGYNEQFF. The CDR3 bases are TGTGCCAGCTCACTTTCCGGAGGATACAATGAGCAGTTCTTC.

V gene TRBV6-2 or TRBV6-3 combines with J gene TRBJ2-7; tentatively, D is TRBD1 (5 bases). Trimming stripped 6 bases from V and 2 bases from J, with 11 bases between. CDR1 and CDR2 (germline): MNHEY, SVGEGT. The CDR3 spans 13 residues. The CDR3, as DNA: TGTGCCAGCAGACACAGGTCGGCCTACGAGCAGTACTTC. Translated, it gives CASRHRSAYEQYF.

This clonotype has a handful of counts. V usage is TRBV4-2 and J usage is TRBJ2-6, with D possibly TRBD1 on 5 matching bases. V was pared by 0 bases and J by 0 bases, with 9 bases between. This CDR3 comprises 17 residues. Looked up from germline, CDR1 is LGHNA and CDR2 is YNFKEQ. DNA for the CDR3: TGTGCCAGCAGCCAAGAGGTCAGGGTCTCTGGGGCCAACGTCCTGACTTTC. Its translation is CASSQEVRVSGANVLTF.

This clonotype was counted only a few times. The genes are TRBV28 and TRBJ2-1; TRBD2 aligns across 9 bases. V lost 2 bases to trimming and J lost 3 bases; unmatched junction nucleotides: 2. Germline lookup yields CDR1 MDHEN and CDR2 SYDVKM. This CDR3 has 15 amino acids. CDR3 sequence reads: CASSLPSGVYNEQFF. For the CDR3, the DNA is TGTGCCAGCAGTTTACCTAGCGGGGTCTACAATGAGCAGTTCTTC.

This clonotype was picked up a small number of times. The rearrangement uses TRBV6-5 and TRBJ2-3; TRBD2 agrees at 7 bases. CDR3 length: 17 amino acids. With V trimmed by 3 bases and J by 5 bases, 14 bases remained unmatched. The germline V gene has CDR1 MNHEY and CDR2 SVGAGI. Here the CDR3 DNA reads TGTGCCAGCAGTTATCAGTTCTTGACTAGCAGTCAAGATACGCAGTATTTT. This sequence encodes CASSYQFLTSSQDTQYF.

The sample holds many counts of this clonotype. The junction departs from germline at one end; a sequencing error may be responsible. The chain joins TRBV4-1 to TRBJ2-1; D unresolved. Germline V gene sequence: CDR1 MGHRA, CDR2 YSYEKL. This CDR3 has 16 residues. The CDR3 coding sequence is TGCGCCAGCAGTCAAGGCACCCTGAGCTCCTACAATGAGCAGTTCTTC. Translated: CASSQGTLSSYNEQFF.

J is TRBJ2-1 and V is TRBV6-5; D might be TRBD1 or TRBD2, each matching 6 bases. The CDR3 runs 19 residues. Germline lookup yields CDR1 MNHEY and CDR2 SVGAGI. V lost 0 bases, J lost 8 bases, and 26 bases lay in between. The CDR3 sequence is CASSYSGQGLGTGVHEQFF. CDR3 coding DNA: TGTGCCAGCAGTTACTCGGGACAAGGTCTAGGTACGGGAGTCCATGAGCAGTTCTTC.

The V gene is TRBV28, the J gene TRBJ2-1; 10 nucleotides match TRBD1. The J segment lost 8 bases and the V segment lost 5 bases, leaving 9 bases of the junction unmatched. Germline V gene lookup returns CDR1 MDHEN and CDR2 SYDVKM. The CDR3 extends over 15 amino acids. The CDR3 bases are TGTGCCAGCAGTCCACGGACAGGGGGGGTATATGAGCAGTTCTTC. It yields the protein CASSPRTGGVYEQFF.

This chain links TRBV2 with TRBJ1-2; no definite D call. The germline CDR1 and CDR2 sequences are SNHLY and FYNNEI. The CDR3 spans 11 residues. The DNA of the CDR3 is TGTGGCAATGGCCTCAACTATGGCTACACCTTC. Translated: CGNGLNYGYTF.

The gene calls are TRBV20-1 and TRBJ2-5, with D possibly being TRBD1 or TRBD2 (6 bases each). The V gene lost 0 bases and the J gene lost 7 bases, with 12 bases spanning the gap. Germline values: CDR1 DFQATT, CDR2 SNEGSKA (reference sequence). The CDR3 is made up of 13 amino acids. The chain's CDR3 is CSARDRGHGTQYF. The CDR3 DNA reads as TGCAGTGCTAGAGATCGGGGGCACGGGACCCAGTACTTC.

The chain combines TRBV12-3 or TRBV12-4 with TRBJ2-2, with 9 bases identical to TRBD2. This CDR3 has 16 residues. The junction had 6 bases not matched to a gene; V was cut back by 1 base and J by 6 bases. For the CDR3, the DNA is TGTGCCAGCAGTTTAGGTAGCGGGAGTATTTCCGGGGAGCTGTTTTTT. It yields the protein CASSLGSGSISGELFF.

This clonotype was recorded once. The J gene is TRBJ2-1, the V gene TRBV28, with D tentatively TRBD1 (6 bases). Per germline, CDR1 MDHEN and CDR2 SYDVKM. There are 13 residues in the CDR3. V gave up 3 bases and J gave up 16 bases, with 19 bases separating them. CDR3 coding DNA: TGTGCCAGCAGTTTTGCGGGCGAGCAGGGGCTTTTCTTC. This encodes CASSFAGEQGLFF.

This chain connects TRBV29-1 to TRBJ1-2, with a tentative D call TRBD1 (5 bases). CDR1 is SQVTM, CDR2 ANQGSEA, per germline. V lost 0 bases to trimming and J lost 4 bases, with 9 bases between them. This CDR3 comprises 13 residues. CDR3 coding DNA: TGCAGCGTTGAAGATGAGGGGAGCTATGGCTACACCTTC. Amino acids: CSVEDEGSYGYTF.

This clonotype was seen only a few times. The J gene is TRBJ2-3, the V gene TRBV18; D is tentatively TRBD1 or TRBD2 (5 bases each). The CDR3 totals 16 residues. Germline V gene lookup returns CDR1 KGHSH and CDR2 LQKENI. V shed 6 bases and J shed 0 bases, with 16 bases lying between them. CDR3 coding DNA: TGTGCCAGCTCGCTGCTTGGGACCGGTAGCACAGATACGCAGTATTTT. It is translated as CASSLLGTGSTDTQYF.

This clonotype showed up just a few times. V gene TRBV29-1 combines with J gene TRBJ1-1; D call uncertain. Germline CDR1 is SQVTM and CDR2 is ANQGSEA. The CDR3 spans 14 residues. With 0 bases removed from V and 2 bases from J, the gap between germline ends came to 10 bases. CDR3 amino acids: CSVEDPVRNTEAFF. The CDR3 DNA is TGCAGCGTTGAAGATCCCGTTAGAAACACTGAAGCTTTCTTT.

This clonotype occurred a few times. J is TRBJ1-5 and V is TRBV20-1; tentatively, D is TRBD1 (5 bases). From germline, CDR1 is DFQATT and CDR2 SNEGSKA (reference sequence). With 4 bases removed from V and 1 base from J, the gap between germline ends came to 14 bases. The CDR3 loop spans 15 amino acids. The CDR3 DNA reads TGCAGTGCTACAACCGGCCGGGGGAGCAATCAGCCCCAGCATTTT. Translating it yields CSATTGRGSNQPQHF.

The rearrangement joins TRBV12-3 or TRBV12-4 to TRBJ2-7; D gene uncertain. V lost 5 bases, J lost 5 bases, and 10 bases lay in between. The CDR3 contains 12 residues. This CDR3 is CASSKSNNEQYF. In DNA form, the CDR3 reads TGTGCCAGCAGTAAATCCAACAACGAGCAGTACTTC.

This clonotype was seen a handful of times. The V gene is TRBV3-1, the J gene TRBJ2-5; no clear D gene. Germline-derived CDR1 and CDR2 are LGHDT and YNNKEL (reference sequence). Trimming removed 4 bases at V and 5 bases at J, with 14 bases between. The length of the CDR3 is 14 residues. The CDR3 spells CASSRERRAETQYF. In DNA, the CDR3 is TGTGCCAGCAGCCGTGAGCGTAGGGCGGAGACCCAGTACTTC.